The clone carrying this T cell receptor beta chain turned up a few times. As yet, its antigen is unknown. Trimming pared 2 bases from V and 5 bases from J, leaving 10 bases between. The CDR3 contains 14 residues. CDR1 is LGHNA, CDR2 YSLEER, per germline. The sample is drawn from a study of beta chain features in type 1 diabetes. About the study: Across every sample, around 98 million sorted cells were examined in total. Notes on the study in general: Among patients with Type 1 diabetes, TCRB CDR3s were moderately but significantly shorter in every one of the four CD4+ subsets.

One heparinised blood draw, averaging roughly 0.11 L, came from each donor. Sequencing targeted expressed TCRB transcripts, as all isolated RNA had been reverse transcribed. This table comes from immunoSEQ multiplex PCR, and its TCRdb copy is limited to in-frame clones, with some not included. Of about 410,000 clones in the sample, over 11% were seen once. The sequence was collected from a man aged 25-45 years in good health. The rearrangement uses TRBV4-3 and TRBJ1-5; D gene uncertain. Input material: naive CD4+ T cells from blood. This CDR3 reads CASSQPGPHQPQHF. CDR3 nucleotide sequence: TGCGCCAGCAGCCAACCGGGTCCTCATCAGCCCCAGCATTTT.